Here is one T cell receptor (beta chain) with its context. This sample is part of a study of blood T cell repertoires in COVID-19. Study details: Sample material is recorded as cDNA or gDNA derived from T cells, B-cell-depleted T cells, or PBMCs.

V lost 4 bases and J 5 bases, leaving 15 bases between the germline ends. CDR3 size: 16 residues. Germline V lookup: CDR1 MNHEY, CDR2 SVGAGI. The method was immunoSEQ multiplex PCR; TCRdb's version includes in-frame clones alone and lacks a portion of them. The sample lists 200,000 to 250,000 clones, around 89% occurring once. The V gene is TRBV6-5, the J gene TRBJ1-6, with a possible D match to TRBD1 (6 bases). The material sequenced was PBMCs or T cells enriched from blood (not recorded which). This TCR was recovered from a man aged 25-45 years who had been exposed to COVID-19. CDR3 sequence: CASSSRRGGHNSPLHF. For the CDR3, the DNA is TGTGCCAGCAGTTCCCGGAGGGGGGGGCATAATTCACCCCTCCACTTT.